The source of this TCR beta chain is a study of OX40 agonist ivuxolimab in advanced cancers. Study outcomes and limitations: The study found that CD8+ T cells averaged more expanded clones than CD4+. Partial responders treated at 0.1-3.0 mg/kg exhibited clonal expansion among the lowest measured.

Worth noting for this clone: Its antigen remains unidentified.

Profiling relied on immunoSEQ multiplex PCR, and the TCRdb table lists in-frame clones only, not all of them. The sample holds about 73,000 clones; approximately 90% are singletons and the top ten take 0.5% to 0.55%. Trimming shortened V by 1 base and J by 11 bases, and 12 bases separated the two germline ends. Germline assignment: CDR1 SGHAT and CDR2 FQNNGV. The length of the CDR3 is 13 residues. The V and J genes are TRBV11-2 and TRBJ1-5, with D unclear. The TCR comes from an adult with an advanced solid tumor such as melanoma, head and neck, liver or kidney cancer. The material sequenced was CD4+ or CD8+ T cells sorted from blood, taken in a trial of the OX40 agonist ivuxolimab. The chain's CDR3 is CASSLGRLASQHF. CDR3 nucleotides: TGTGCCAGCAGCTTAGGTCGATTAGCATCCCAGCATTTT.